This T cell receptor beta chain was recorded in a study of T cell responses to AZD1222 COVID-19 vaccine. Study-wide points: Nearly half of unique spike-specific TCRs reportedly avoided B.1.351 and B.1.1.7 mutated regions. Baseline antibody screening turned up just six seropositive AZD1222 recipients. The donor group comprised mostly white British people and more females; the analysis possibly underestimated clonal diversity. All repertoire sampling was performed exclusively after the peak T cell response.

V was cut by 1 base and J by 2 bases, with 18 bases left in between. Per the germline V gene, CDR1 is SGHAT and CDR2 is FQNNGV. The CDR3 is 19 residues long. Assay used: immunoSEQ multiplex PCR; TCRdb lists only in-frame clones, some missing. The sample has 150,000 to 250,000 clones; approximately 93% are singletons. A remark on this clone: Antigen: not known.

This clonotype was obtained from an adult who received the AZD1222 COVID-19 vaccine. The genes are TRBV11-2 and TRBJ2-6, with a weak D call TRBD1 (9 bases). The sample was peripheral blood, taken 28 days after the second AZD1222 dose. CDR3 bases: TGTGCCAGCAGCTTAGCGGGGGGGACAGGGAATGCTGGGGCCAACGTCCTGACTTTC. Residues: CASSLAGGTGNAGANVLTF.